This entry lists 28 T cell receptor beta chains sequenced from one sample in a study of T cells after yellow fever vaccination. TCRdb reprocessed the 5' RACE reads with MiXCR, giving one entry per CDR3 protein. The repertoire has 160,000 or so distinct CDR3 sequences, 6.5% to 8.5% of them found once; the top ten carry over 2%. The sample was CD4+ T cells sorted from PBMCs, taken 5 days after the first yellow fever vaccination. These receptors were obtained from a man aged 18 to 30 who received the YFV17D yellow fever vaccine.

This clonotype was seen ten or more times. The junction does not match germline at one end; this may be a read error. The rearrangement uses TRBV29-1 and TRBJ2-1, with 11 bases fitting TRBD2. This CDR3 has 16 residues. CDR1 is SQVTM and CDR2 is ANQGSEA in the germline V gene. The CDR3 region has the DNA TGCAGCCTTGATAGCGGGGGGGCTGACTCCTACAATGAGCAGTTCTTC. It is translated as CSLDSGGADSYNEQFF.

This clonotype was seen many times. The CDR3 nucleotides read TGTGCCAGCAGCCAGGGTCCAGGGTCCTACGAGCAGTACTTC. Amino acid sequence: CASSQGPGSYEQYF. The V call is TRBV7-7, the J call TRBJ2-7, with D maybe TRBD1 (5 bases). V was clipped by 5 bases and J by 1 base, with 12 bases between them. The CDR3 sequence is 14 residues long. The germline CDR1 and CDR2 sequences are SSHAT and FNYEAQ (reference sequence).

This chain joins TRBV11-2 and TRBJ2-7; tentatively, D is TRBD2 (6 bases). The CDR3 is 15 residues long. Germline loops: CDR1 SGHAT, CDR2 FQNNGV. V was pared by 5 bases and J by 4 bases, with 18 bases between. The CDR3 sequence is CASSTGRGSVYEQYV. The CDR3, as DNA: TGTGCCAGCAGCACGGGGCGGGGATCCGTTTACGAGCAGTACGTC.

This chain uses TRBV5-6 with TRBJ1-1; no clear D. This CDR3 has 15 amino acids. Germline V CDR1 and CDR2: SGHDT, YYEEEE. Trimming removed 6 bases at V and 0 bases at J, with 15 bases between. CDR3 region: CASTGLTRMNTEAFF. CDR3 coding DNA: TGTGCCAGCACCGGGCTGACGCGGATGAACACTGAAGCTTTCTTT.

The chain has TRBV30 and TRBJ2-5; no reliable D call. V gave up 1 base and J gave up 5 bases, with 11 bases separating them. This CDR3 is 13 amino acids long. CDR1 and CDR2 from the germline V gene are GTSNPN and SVGIG (reference sequence). The CDR3 nucleotides are TGTGCCTGGAGTGGCCACTCCCAGGAGACCCAGTACTTC. This encodes CAWSGHSQETQYF.

Ten or more counts support this clonotype. Here the CDR3 DNA reads TGTGCCAGCAGCTTATCTAGGGCGGGCGCCGAAGAGACCCAGTACTTC. It is translated as CASSLSRAGAEETQYF. J is TRBJ2-5 and V is TRBV7-9, with a tentative D call TRBD2 (5 bases). This CDR3 comprises 16 residues. Trimming left V 2 bases short and J 3 bases short, with 16 bases between. Germline-derived CDR1 and CDR2 are SEHNR and FQNEAQ (reference sequence).

There are a few counts of this clonotype. The rearrangement joins TRBV3-1 to TRBJ2-3; D is perhaps TRBD1 (6 bases). Germline V lookup: CDR1 LGHDT, CDR2 YNNKEL (reference sequence). The CDR3 spans 14 residues. V gave up 3 bases and J gave up 6 bases, with 13 bases separating them. The CDR3 protein is CASSQQGFRDTQYF. The DNA of the CDR3 is TGTGCCAGCAGCCAGCAGGGGTTTAGGGATACGCAGTATTTT.

Many counts were recorded for this clonotype. The V gene is TRBV4-3, the J gene TRBJ2-5; 7 nucleotides line up with TRBD1. The CDR3 has 15 amino acids. The germline CDR1 and CDR2 sequences are LGHNA and YSLEER. The V segment lost 1 base and the J segment 2 bases; nucleotides outside the gene matches: 4. CDR3 sequence reads: CASSQGDSLQETQYF. As DNA, the CDR3 is TGCGCCAGCAGCCAAGGGGACAGCTTACAAGAGACCCAGTACTTC.

This clonotype was seen ten or more times. The chain combines TRBV24-1 with TRBJ2-5; 7 nucleotides line up with TRBD2. Germline V CDR1 and CDR2: KGHDR, SFDVKD. CDR3 length: 15 amino acids. V dropped 5 bases and J dropped 4; count of bases not matched to a gene: 9. This chain's CDR3 is CATSAAGSGGETQYF. DNA of the CDR3: TGTGCCACCAGTGCGGCGGGGTCGGGGGGAGAGACCCAGTACTTC.

V is TRBV7-9 and J is TRBJ1-2; maybe TRBD1 (6 bases). V dropped 5 bases and J dropped 6 bases, with 13 bases sitting between them. CDR1 SEHNR and CDR2 FQNEAQ come from the germline V gene (reference sequence). The CDR3 loop spans 13 amino acids. The CDR3 sequence: CASSRLGGNGYTF. As DNA, the CDR3 is TGTGCCAGCAGCCGCCTAGGGGGGAATGGCTACACCTTC.

This clonotype showed up many times. V gene TRBV7-9 combines with J gene TRBJ1-4; perhaps TRBD1 as D (5 bases). This CDR3 is 15 amino acids long. Per the germline V gene, CDR1 is SEHNR and CDR2 is FQNEAQ (reference sequence). The V end was cut by 2 bases, the J end by 11 bases, with 18 bases between. The chain's CDR3 is CASSLHARVGPKLFF. CDR3 in DNA: TGTGCCAGCAGCTTACACGCCCGAGTGGGGCCGAAACTGTTTTTT.

The chain employs TRBV3-1 and TRBJ1-3, with D perhaps TRBD1 (6 bases). Deletions cut 3 bases from V and 4 bases from J, with 16 bases between. CDR3 length equals 16 residues. Germline CDR1 reads LGHDT; CDR2 reads YNNKEL (reference sequence). The CDR3 spells CASSHGSGAPGNTIYF. The CDR3 DNA follows: TGTGCCAGCAGCCACGGGTCGGGGGCGCCAGGAAACACCATATATTTT.

This clonotype has ten or more counts. The V call is TRBV5-6, the J call TRBJ1-6; TRBD1 matches 7 bases. The V gene end was trimmed by 0 bases and the J gene end by 9 bases; junction bases not matched to a gene: 9. The CDR3 runs to 16 residues. Germline V gene lookup returns CDR1 SGHDT and CDR2 YYEEEE. As DNA, the CDR3 is TGTGCCAGCAGCTTGGCCGGGACAGAGATTTTTTCACCCCTCCACTTT. This translates into CASSLAGTEIFSPLHF.

CDR3: CASSDGQRGNTEAFF. CDR3 DNA: TGTGCCAGCAGCGACGGACAGAGGGGGAACACTGAAGCTTTCTTT. J is TRBJ1-1 and V is TRBV7-9; possible D gene TRBD1, 6 bases. The CDR3 is 15 residues long. V lost 5 bases to trimming and J lost 1 base, with 14 bases between them. Germline V gene sequence: CDR1 SEHNR, CDR2 FQNEAQ (reference sequence).

This clonotype was found many times. The chain carries TRBV20-1 and TRBJ2-7; 11 bases line up with TRBD2. There are 15 residues in the CDR3. CDR1 and CDR2 (germline): DFQATT, SNEGSKA (reference sequence). Trimming at V came to 3 bases and at J to 3 bases, leaving 7 bases not matched to a gene. CDR3 residues: CSARPLAGGFYEQYF. CDR3 nucleotides: TGCAGTGCTAGGCCGCTAGCGGGGGGTTTCTACGAGCAGTACTTC.

This clonotype was found a few times. The rearrangement joins TRBV19 to TRBJ1-5; a possible D gene is TRBD1 (6 bases). Trimming cost V 5 bases and J 5 bases, with 13 bases left between them. The CDR3 runs 14 residues. The germline V gene has CDR1 LNHDA and CDR2 SQIVND (reference sequence). The CDR3 region has the DNA TGTGCCAGTAGTGGGGACAATCTCTATCAGCCCCAGCATTTT. This codes for CASSGDNLYQPQHF.

This clonotype was seen many times. The chain employs TRBV12-3 or TRBV12-4 and TRBJ1-4; D gene ambiguous. The V and J ends lost 4 bases and 8 bases respectively, with 11 bases between them. CDR3 size: 13 residues. The chain's CDR3 is CASSSQDGEKLFF. The CDR3 region has the DNA TGTGCCAGCAGTTCCCAGGACGGGGAAAAACTGTTTTTT.

In its sample, this clonotype was seen many times. The CDR3 sequence: CASSQPIDRNTGELFF. CDR3 bases: TGCGCCAGCAGCCAACCGATAGATAGGAACACCGGGGAGCTGTTTTTT. The gene calls are TRBV4-3 and TRBJ2-2; D is unresolved. Germline assignment: CDR1 LGHNA and CDR2 YSLEER. V lost 2 bases to trimming and J lost 1 base, with 11 bases between them. This CDR3 has 16 residues.

This clonotype was seen at least ten times. The chain has TRBV6-1 and TRBJ2-3; perhaps TRBD2 as D (6 bases). The CDR3 sequence is 16 residues long. Deletions cut 7 bases from V and 5 bases from J, with 22 bases between. Germline values: CDR1 MNHNS, CDR2 SASEGT. The CDR3 sequence: CASMVTGVAGLDTQYF. In nucleotides, the CDR3 is TGTGCCAGCATGGTAACCGGGGTGGCGGGGCTAGATACGCAGTATTTT.

This clonotype was detected ten times or more. This sequence joins TRBV4-1 and TRBJ1-2; D is undetermined. The CDR3 totals 15 residues. V lost 0 bases to trimming and J lost 3 bases, with 11 bases between them. Germline CDR1 reads MGHRA; CDR2 reads YSYEKL. In DNA, the CDR3 is TGCGCCAGCAGCCAAGATACGAGGGATCACTATGGCTACACCTTC. It specifies CASSQDTRDHYGYTF.

The chain employs TRBV7-8 and TRBJ2-7; 10 bases agree with TRBD2. Germline lookup yields CDR1 SGHVS and CDR2 FQNEAQ. The CDR3 is 15 residues long. V shed 1 base and J 5 bases; nucleotides not matched to a gene: 5. In DNA, the CDR3 is TGTGCCAGCAGCTTAGAGCTAGCGGGGGTTGACGAGCAGTACTTC. Translated, it gives CASSLELAGVDEQYF.

This clonotype was found many times. The J gene is TRBJ1-6, the V gene TRBV3-1; D may be TRBD1 (5 bases). Germline loops: CDR1 LGHDT, CDR2 YNNKEL (reference sequence). CDR3 length: 17 amino acids. The V gene lost 4 bases and the J gene lost 7 bases, with 20 bases spanning the gap. The CDR3 is CASSLSPPPGQNSPLHF. Here the CDR3 DNA reads TGTGCCAGCAGCCTTAGCCCCCCCCCGGGGCAAAATTCACCCCTCCACTTT.

This clonotype was seen many times. The V gene is TRBV7-2, the J gene TRBJ2-4; TRBD2 agrees at 11 bases. This CDR3 region has 15 residues. Trimming at V came to 3 bases and at J to 5 bases, leaving 3 bases not matched to a gene. Looked up from germline, CDR1 is SGHTA and CDR2 is FQGNSA. In nucleotides, the CDR3 is TGTGCCAGCAGCTTTAGCGGGGGGGCCCAAAACATTCAGTACTTC. Amino acids: CASSFSGGAQNIQYF.

The chain combines TRBV6-5 with TRBJ2-3; possibly TRBD2 for D (6 bases). The germline CDR1 and CDR2 sequences are MNHEY and SVGAGI. V lost 6 bases to trimming and J lost 4 bases, with 17 bases between them. The CDR3 is made up of 15 amino acids. CDR3 sequence reads: CASSPAFGEADTQYF. Here the CDR3 DNA reads TGTGCCAGCAGCCCAGCCTTCGGGGAGGCAGATACGCAGTATTTT.

Only a few counts were recorded for this clonotype. The V and J genes are TRBV5-1 and TRBJ1-1; tentative D call: TRBD1 (5 bases). The CDR3 consists of 13 residues. The germline V gene encodes CDR1 SGHRS and CDR2 YFSETQ. V was pared by 0 bases and J by 11 bases, with 14 bases between. The CDR3 DNA follows: TGCGCCAGCAGCTTGGGACAGCGGACGGGCGCTTTCTTT. This encodes CASSLGQRTGAFF.

The chain couples TRBV28 to TRBJ2-6; TRBD1 agrees at 8 bases. The germline V gene encodes CDR1 MDHEN and CDR2 SYDVKM. Trimming at V came to 5 bases and at J to 2 bases, leaving 5 bases not matched to a gene. The CDR3 has 16 residues. Written as DNA, the CDR3 is TGTGCCAGCAGTCTCGACAGGGGAACTGGGGCCAACGTCCTGACTTTC. As protein: CASSLDRGTGANVLTF.

This clonotype was found many times. The chain recombines TRBV20-1 with TRBJ2-3, with 9 bases aligning to TRBD2. V was clipped by 6 bases and J by 8 bases; unmatched bases: 18. CDR3 length: 16 residues. The V gene's germline CDR1 is DFQATT and CDR2 SNEGSKA (reference sequence). The CDR3 DNA reads TGCAGTGCCCGCCCGGCCGGCGGGGGGGCCTCGGGTACGCAGTATTTT. It yields the protein CSARPAGGGASGTQYF.

This clonotype came up once. Relative to the germline gene, one junction end is altered; a read error may explain this. The chain combines TRBV12-3 or TRBV12-4 with TRBJ2-5; D possibly uses TRBD1 or TRBD2 (5 bases each). CDR3 length equals 18 residues. The CDR3 DNA follows: TGTGCCCGCAGCCATTTACCCCGCCCAGGGAGAGTAAAAGAGACCCAGTACTTC. Translating gives CARSHLPRPGRVKETQYF.